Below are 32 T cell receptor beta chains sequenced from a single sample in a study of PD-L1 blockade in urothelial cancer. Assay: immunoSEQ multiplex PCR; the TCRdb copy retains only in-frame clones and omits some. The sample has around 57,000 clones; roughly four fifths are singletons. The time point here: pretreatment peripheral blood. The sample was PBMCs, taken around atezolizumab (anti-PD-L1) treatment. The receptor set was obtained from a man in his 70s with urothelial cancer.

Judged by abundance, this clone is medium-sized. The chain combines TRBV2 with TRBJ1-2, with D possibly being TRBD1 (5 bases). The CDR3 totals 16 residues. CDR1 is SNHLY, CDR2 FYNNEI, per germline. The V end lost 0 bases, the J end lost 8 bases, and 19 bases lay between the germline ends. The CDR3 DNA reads TGTGCCAGCAGTGAAGCGCTTCGGGGGAGAGTAGGAGGCTACACCTTC. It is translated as CASSEALRGRVGGYTF.

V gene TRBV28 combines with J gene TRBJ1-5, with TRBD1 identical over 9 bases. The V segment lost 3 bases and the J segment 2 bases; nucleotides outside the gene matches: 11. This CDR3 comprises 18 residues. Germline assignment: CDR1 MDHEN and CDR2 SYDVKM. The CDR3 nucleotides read TGTGCCAGCAGTTTTGTACGACAGGGGGTGCGGGGCAATCAGCCCCAGCATTTT. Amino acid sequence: CASSFVRQGVRGNQPQHF.

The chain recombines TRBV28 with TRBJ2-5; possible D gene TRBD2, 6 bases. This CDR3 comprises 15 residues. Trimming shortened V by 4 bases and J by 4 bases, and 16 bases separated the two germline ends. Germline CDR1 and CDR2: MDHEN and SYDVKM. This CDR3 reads CASSYHGVGGETQYF. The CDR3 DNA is TGTGCCAGCAGTTACCATGGGGTCGGGGGAGAGACCCAGTACTTC.

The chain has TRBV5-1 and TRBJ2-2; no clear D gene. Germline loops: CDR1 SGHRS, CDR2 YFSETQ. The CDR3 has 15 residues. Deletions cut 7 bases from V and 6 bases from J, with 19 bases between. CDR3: CASAPRLSLSGELFF. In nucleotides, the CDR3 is TGCGCCAGCGCACCCCGTTTAAGCCTCTCCGGGGAGCTGTTTTTT.

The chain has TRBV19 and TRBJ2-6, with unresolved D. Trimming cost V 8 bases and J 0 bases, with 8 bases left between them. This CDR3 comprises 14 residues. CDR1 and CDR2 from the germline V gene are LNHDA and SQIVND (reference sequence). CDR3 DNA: TGTGCCAGTGAAGCGTTCTCTGGGGCCAACGTCCTGACTTTC. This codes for CASEAFSGANVLTF. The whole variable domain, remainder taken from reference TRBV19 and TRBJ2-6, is DGGITQSPKYLFRKEGQNVTLSCEQNLNHDAMYWYRQDPGQGLRLIYYSQIVNDFQKGDIAEGYSVSREKKESFPLTVTSAQKNPTAFYLCASEAFSGANVLTFGAGSRLTVL.

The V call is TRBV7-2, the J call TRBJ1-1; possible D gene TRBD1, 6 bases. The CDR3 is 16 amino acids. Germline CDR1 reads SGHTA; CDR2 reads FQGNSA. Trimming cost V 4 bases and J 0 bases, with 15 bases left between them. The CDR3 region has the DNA TGTGCCAGCAGCTCCAAAAGGACAGTCATGAACACTGAAGCTTTCTTT. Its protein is CASSSKRTVMNTEAFF.

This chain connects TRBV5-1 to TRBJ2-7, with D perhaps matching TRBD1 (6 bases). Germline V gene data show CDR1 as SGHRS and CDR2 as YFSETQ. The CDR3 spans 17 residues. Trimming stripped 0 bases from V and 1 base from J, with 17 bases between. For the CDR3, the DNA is TGCGCCAGCAGCTTGGCCTCCGCGGCCAGGGGTTCCTACGAGCAGTACTTC. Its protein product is CASSLASAARGSYEQYF.

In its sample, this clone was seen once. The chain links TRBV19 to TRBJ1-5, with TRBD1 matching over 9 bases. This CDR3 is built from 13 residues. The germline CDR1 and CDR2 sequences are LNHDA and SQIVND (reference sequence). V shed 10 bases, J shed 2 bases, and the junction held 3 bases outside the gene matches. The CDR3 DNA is TGTGCCACCGGACAGGGGCGCAATCAGCCCCAGCATTTT. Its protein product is CATGQGRNQPQHF.

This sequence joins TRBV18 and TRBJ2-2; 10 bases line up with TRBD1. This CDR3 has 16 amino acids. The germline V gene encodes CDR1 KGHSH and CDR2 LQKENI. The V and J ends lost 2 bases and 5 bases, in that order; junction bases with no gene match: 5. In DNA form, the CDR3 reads TGTGCCAGCTCACCATCGAGACAGGGGGCTACCGGGGAGCTGTTTTTT. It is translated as CASSPSRQGATGELFF. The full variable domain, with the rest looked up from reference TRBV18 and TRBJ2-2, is NAGVMQNPRHLVRRRGQEARLRCSPMKGHSHVYWYRQLPEEGLKFMVYLQKENIIDESGMPKERFSAEFPKEGPSILRIQQVVRGDSAAYFCASSPSRQGATGELFFGEGSRLTVL.

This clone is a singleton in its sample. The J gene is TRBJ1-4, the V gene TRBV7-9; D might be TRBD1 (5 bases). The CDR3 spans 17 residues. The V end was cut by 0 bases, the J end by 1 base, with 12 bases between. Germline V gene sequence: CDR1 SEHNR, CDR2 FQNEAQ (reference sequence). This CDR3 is CASSLAPSGGTNEKLFF. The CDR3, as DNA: TGTGCCAGCAGCTTAGCACCCTCGGGGGGAACTAATGAAAAACTGTTTTTT.

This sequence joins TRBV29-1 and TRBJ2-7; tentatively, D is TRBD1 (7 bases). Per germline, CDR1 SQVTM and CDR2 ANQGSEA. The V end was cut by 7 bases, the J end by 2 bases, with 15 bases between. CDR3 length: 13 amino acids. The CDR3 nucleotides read TGCAGCGCGCGGGCAGGGGGGACCTACGAGCAGTACTTC. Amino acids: CSARAGGTYEQYF.

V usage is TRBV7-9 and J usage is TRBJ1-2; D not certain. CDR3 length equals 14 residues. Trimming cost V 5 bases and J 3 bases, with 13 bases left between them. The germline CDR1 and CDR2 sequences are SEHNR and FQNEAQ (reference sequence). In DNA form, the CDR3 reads TGTGCCAGCAGCGTCGGGGAGGCGGACTATGGCTACACCTTC. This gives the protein CASSVGEADYGYTF.

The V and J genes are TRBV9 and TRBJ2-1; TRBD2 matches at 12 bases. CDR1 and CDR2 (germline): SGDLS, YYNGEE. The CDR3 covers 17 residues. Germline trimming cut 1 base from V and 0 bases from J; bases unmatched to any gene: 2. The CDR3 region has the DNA TGTGCCAGCAGCGTACTGACTAGCGGGAGCTCCTACAATGAGCAGTTCTTC. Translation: CASSVLTSGSSYNEQFF.

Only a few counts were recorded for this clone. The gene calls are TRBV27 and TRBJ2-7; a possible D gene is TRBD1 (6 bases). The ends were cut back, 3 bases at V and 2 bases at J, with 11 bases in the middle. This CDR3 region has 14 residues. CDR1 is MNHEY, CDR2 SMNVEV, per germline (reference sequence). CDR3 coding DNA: TGTGCCAGCAGTTTGCAGGGGCGTGCCTACGAGCAGTACTTC. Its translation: CASSLQGRAYEQYF.

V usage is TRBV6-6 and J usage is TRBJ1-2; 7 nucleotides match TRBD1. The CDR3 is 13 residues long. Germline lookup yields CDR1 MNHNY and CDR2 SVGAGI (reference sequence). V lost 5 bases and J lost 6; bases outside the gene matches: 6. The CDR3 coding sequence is TGTGCCAGCAGTCTCGACAGGGAGGATGGCTACACCTTC. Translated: CASSLDREDGYTF.

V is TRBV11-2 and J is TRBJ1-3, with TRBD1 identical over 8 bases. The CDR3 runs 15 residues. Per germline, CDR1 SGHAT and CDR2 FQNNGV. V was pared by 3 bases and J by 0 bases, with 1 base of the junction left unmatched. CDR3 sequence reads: CASSFGTGSGNTIYF. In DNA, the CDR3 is TGTGCCAGCAGCTTTGGGACAGGCTCTGGAAACACCATATATTTT.

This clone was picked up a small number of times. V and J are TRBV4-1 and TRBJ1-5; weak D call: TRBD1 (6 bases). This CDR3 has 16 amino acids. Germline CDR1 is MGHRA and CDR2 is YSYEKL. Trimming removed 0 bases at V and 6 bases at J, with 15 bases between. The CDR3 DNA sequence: TGCGCCAGCAGCCAAGATTCAGGGGCTGAACCTCAGCCCCAGCATTTT. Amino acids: CASSQDSGAEPQPQHF.

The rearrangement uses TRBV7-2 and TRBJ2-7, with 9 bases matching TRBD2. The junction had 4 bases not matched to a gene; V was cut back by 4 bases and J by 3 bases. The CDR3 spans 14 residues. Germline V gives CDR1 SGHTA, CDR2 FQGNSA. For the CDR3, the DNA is TGTGCCAGCAGCTCACGGACTAGCGTCTACGAGCAGTACTTC. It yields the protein CASSSRTSVYEQYF.

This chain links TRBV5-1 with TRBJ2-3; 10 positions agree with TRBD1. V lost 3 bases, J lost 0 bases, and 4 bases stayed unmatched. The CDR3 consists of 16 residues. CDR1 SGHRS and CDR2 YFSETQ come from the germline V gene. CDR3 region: CASSSGQGGSTDTQYF. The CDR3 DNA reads TGCGCCAGCAGCTCCGGACAGGGGGGAAGCACAGATACGCAGTATTTT.

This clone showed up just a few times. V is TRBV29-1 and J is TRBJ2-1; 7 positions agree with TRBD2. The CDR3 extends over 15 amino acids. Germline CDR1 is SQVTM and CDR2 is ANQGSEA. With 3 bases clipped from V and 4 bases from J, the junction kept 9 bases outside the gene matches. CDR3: CSVDGTSSGYNEQFF. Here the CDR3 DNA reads TGCAGCGTTGACGGCACCTCTAGCGGTTACAATGAGCAGTTCTTC.

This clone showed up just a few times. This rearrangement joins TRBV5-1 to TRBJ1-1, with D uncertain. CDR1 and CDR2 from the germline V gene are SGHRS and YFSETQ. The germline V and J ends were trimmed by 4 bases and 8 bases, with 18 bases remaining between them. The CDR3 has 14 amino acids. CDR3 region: CASSTGPGSREAFF. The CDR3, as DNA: TGCGCCAGCAGCACCGGTCCCGGGAGTAGAGAAGCTTTCTTT.

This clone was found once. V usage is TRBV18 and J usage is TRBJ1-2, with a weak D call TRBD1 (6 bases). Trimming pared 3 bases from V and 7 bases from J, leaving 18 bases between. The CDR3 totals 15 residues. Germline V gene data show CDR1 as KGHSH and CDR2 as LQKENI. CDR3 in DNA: TGTGCCAGCTCACCGCAGGGGAGTGATCTTGGTGGCTACACCTTC. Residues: CASSPQGSDLGGYTF.

CDR3 loop: CASSRGQRISNQPQHF. DNA of the CDR3: TGTGCCAGTAGTAGGGGACAGAGGATTAGCAATCAGCCCCAGCATTTT. This chain joins TRBV19 and TRBJ1-5; 7 bases fit TRBD1. The CDR3 contains 16 residues. After removal of 4 bases from V and 0 bases from J, the junction contained 6 bases not matched to a gene. Germline V lookup: CDR1 LNHDA, CDR2 SQIVND (reference sequence).

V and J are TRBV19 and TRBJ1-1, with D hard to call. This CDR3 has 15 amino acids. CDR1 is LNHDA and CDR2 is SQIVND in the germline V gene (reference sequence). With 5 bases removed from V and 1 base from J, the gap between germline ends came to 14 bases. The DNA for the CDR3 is TGTGCCAGTAGTCTCCCCCCGACGGGGAACACTGAAGCTTTCTTT. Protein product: CASSLPPTGNTEAFF.

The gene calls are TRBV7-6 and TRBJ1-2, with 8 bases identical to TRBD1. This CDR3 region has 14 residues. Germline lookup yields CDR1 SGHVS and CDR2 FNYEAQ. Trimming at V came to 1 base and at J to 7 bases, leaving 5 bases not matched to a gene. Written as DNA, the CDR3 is TGTGCCAGCAGCTTAGAAACAGGGGGACTTGGCTACACCTTC. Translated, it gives CASSLETGGLGYTF.

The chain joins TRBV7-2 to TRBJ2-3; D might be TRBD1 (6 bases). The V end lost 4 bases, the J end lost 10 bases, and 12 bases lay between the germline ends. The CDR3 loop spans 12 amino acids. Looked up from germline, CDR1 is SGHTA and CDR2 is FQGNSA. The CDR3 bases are TGTGCCAGCAGCTCCCCAAGGGGGTCGCAGTATTTT. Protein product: CASSSPRGSQYF.

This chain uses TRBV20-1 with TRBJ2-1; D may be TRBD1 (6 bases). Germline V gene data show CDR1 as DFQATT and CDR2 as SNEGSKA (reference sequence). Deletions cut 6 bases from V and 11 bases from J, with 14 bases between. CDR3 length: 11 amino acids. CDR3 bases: TGCAGTGCCCACCGACAGGCCCAGCAGTTCTTC. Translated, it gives CSAHRQAQQFF.

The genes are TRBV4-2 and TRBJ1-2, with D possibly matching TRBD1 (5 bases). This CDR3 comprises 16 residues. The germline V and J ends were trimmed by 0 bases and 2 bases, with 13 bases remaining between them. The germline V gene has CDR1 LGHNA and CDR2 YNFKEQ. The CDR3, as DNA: TGTGCCAGCAGCCAAGAATGGTCAGGGTACAACTATGGCTACACCTTC. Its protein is CASSQEWSGYNYGYTF.

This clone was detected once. The CDR3 loop is CASSLSELTDTQYF. The DNA for the CDR3 is TGTGCCAGCAGTCTTAGCGAACTCACAGATACGCAGTATTTT. The J gene is TRBJ2-3, the V gene TRBV6-6; D is possibly TRBD2 (5 bases). The CDR3 covers 14 residues. The V end lost 5 bases, the J end lost 2 bases, and 11 bases lay between the germline ends. CDR1 is MNHNY, CDR2 SVGAGI, per germline (reference sequence).

The CDR3 sequence: CASSHTLGRGTDTQYF. CDR3 DNA: TGTGCCAGCAGCCATACTCTGGGCAGGGGCACAGATACGCAGTATTTT. The chain carries TRBV14 and TRBJ2-3, with D possibly being TRBD1 (5 bases). Trimming took 3 bases from V and 1 from J, leaving 14 bases between them. This CDR3 region has 16 residues. The germline CDR1 and CDR2 sequences are SGHDN and FVKESK.

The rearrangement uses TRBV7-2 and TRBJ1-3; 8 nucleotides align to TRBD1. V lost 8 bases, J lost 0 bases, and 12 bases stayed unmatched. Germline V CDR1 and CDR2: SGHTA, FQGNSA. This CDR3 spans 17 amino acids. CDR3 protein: CASFFGGQEFSGNTIYF. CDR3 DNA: TGTGCCAGCTTTTTCGGGGGACAGGAGTTCTCTGGAAACACCATATATTTT. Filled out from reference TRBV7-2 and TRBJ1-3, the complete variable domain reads GAGVSQSPSNKVTEKGKDVELRCDPISGHTALYWYRQSLGQGLEFLIYFQGNSAPDKSGLPSDRFSAERTGGSVSTLTIQRTQQEDSAVYLCASFFGGQEFSGNTIYFGEGSWLTVV.

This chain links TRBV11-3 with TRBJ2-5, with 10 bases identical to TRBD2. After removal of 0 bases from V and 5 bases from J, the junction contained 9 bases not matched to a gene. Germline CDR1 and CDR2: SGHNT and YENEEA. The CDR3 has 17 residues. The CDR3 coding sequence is TGTGCCAGCAGCTTAGAAGCGGGAGGGCCTCAGTCGGAGACCCAGTACTTC. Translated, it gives CASSLEAGGPQSETQYF.